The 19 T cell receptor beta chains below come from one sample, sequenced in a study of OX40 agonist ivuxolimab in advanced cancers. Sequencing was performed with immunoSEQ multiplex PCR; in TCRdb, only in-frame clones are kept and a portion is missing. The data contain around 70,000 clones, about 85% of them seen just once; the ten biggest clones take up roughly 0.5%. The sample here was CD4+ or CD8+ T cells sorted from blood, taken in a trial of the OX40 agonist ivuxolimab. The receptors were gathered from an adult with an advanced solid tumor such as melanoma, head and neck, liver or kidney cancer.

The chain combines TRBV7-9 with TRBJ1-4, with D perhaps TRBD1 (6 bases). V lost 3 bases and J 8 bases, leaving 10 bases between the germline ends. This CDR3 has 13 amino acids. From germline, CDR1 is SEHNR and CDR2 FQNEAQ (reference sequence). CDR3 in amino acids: CASSFQGGEKLFF. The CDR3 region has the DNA TGTGCCAGCAGCTTTCAAGGGGGGGAAAAACTGTTTTTT.

The CDR3 spells CASSYSGGEKTQYF. Here the CDR3 DNA reads TGTGCCAGCAGCTATAGCGGGGGGGAAAAGACCCAGTACTTC. The V call is TRBV7-2, the J call TRBJ2-5; 11 positions match TRBD2. The CDR3 totals 14 residues. V trimming: 4 bases; J trimming: 6 bases; junction bases outside the gene matches: 4. From germline, CDR1 is SGHTA and CDR2 FQGNSA.

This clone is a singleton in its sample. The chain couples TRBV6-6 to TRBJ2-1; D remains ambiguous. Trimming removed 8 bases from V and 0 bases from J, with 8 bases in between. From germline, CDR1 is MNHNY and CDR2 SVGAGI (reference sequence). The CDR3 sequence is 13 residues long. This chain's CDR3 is CASHTSSYNEQFF. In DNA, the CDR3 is TGTGCCAGCCATACGAGCTCCTACAATGAGCAGTTCTTC.

The CDR3 loop reads CASGVGGGSTEAFF. CDR3 nucleotide sequence: TGTGCCAGCGGGGTAGGAGGTGGAAGCACTGAAGCTTTCTTT. V and J are TRBV28 and TRBJ1-1; D gene ambiguous. The CDR3 extends over 14 amino acids. Deletions cut 8 bases from V and 4 bases from J, with 17 bases between. Germline values: CDR1 MDHEN, CDR2 SYDVKM.

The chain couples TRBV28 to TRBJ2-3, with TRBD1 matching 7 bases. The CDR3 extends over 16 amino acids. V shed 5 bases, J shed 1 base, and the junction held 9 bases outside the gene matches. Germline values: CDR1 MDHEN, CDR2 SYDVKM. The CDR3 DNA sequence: TGTGCCAGCAGTGGAACCCAGGGGGTCGGCACAGATACGCAGTATTTT. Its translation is CASSGTQGVGTDTQYF.

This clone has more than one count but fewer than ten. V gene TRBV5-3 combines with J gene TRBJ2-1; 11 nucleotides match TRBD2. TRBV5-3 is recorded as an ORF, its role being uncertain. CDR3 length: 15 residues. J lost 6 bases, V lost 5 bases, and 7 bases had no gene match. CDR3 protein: CARRLLAGEINEQFF. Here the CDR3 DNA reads TGTGCCAGAAGGCTACTAGCGGGAGAGATCAATGAGCAGTTCTTC.

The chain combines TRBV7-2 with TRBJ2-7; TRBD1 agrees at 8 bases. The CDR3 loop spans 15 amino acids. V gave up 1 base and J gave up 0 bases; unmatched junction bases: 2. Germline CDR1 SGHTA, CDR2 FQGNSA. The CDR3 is CASSLDGQGSYEQYF. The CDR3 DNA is TGTGCCAGCAGCTTAGATGGACAGGGCTCCTACGAGCAGTACTTC.

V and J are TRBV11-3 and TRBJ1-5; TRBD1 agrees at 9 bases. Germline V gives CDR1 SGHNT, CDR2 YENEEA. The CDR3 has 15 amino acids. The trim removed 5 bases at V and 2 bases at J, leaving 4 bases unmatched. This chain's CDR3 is CASSLTGGGNQPQHF. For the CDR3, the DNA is TGTGCCAGCAGCCTGACAGGGGGTGGCAATCAGCCCCAGCATTTT.

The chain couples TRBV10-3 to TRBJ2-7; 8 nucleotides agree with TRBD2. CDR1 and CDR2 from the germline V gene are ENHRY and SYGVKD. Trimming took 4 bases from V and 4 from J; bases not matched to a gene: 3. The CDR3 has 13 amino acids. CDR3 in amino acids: CAISVGGAYEQYF. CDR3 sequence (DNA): TGTGCCATCAGTGTCGGGGGGGCGTACGAGCAGTACTTC.

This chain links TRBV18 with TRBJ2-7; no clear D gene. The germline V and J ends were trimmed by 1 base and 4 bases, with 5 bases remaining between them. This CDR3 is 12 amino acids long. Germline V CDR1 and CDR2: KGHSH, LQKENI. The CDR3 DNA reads TGTGCCAGCTCACCACAGGTGTACGAGCAGTACTTC. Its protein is CASSPQVYEQYF.

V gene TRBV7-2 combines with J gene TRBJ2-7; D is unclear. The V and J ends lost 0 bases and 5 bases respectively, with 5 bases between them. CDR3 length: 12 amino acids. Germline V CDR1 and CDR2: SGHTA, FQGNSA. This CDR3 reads CASSLASHEQYF. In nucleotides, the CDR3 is TGTGCCAGCAGCTTAGCGTCCCACGAGCAGTACTTC.

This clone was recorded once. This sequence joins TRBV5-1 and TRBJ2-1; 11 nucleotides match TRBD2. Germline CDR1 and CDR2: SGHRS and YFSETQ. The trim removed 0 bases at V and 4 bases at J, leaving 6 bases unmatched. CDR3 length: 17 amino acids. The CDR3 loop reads CASSLAALAGGYNEQFF. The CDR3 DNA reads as TGCGCCAGCAGCTTGGCCGCGCTAGCGGGGGGATACAATGAGCAGTTCTTC.

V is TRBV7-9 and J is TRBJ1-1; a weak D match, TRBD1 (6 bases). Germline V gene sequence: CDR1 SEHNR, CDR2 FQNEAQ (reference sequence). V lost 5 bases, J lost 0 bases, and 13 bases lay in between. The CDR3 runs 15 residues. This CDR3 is CASSPPGQLNTEAFF. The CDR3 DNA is TGTGCCAGCAGCCCCCCCGGACAGTTGAACACTGAAGCTTTCTTT.

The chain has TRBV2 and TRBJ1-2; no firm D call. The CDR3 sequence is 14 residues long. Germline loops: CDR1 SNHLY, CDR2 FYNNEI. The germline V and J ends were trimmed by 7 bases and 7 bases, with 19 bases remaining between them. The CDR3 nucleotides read TGTGCCAGCAACCGACTGCCCGGGGAGGGTGGCTACACCTTC. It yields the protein CASNRLPGEGGYTF.

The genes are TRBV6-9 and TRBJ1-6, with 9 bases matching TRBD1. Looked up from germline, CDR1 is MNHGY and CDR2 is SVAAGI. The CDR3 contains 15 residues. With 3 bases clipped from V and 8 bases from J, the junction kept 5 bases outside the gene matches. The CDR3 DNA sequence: TGTGCCAGCAGTTACTCCCGGACAGGGGATTCACCCCTCCACTTT. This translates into CASSYSRTGDSPLHF.

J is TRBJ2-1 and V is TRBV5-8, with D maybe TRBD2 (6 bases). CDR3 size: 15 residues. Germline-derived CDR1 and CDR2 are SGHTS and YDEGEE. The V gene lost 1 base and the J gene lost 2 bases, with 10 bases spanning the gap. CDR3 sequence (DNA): TGTGCCAGCAGCTTGTCGTCGGGGGCCTACAATGAGCAGTTCTTC. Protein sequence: CASSLSSGAYNEQFF.

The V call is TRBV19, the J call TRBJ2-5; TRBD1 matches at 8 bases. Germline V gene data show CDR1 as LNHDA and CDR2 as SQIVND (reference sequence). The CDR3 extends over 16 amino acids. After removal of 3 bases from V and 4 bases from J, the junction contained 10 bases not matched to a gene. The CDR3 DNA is TGTGCCAGTAGTATTAGCGCCCAGGGGGCGGGAGAGACCCAGTACTTC. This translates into CASSISAQGAGETQYF.

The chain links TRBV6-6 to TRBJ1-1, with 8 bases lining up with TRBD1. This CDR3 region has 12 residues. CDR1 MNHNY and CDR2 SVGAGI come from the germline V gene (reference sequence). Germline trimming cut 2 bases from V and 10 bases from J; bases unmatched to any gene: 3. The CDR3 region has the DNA TGTGCCAGCAGTTACCGGACAGGGTTAGCTTTCTTT. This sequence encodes CASSYRTGLAFF.

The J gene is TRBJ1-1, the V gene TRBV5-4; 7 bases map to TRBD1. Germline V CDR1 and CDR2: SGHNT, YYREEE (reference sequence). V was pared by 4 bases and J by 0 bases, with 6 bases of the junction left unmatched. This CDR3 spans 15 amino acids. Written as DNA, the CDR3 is TGTGCCAGCAGCGTACAGGGGAGGGTGAACACTGAAGCTTTCTTT. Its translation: CASSVQGRVNTEAFF.